A few counts support the clone carrying this T cell receptor beta chain. These data originate in a study of CD4 and CD8 cells across lung adenocarcinoma regions. TCRdb re-analysed the PCR reads in MiXCR, keeping a single row per CDR3 protein. Found here are around 20,000 distinct CDR3 sequences, approximately 50% of them singletons; the top ten hold under 40%. Germline CDR1 reads MNHEY; CDR2 reads SMNVEV (reference sequence). Trimming removed 6 bases at V and 5 bases at J, with 13 bases between. The CDR3 has 13 residues. The rearrangement uses TRBV27 and TRBJ2-5; maybe TRBD2 (6 bases). This receptor was identified in a male donor with lung adenocarcinoma. The CD4 and CD8 labels of this study may be unreliable. The sequenced sample was CD8+ T cells from the margin of a lung tumor. The CDR3 DNA follows: TGTGCCAGCAGCTTCAACCGGGAGGAGACCCAGTACTTC. It codes for CASSFNREETQYF.